A single sample is the source of the 9 T cell receptor beta chains below, sequenced in a study of blood T cells in healthy people across ages. A J-beta primer mix and a sample-barcoded 5' primer were used in a second PCR of roughly 6 to 11 cycles. TCRdb re-analysed the 5' RACE reads in MiXCR, keeping a single row per CDR3 protein. The top ten hold 25% to 30% of the sample, which has roughly 730,000 distinct CDR3 sequences, approximately 60% seen once. The sequencing sample was made of blood. All receptors come from a man aged 35 to 55 in good health.

This clonotype was detected a few times. V gene TRBV7-6 combines with J gene TRBJ2-6; TRBD2 is a possible D gene (6 bases). CDR1 is SGHVS and CDR2 is FNYEAQ in the germline V gene. The CDR3 has 17 residues. Trimming removed 4 bases at V and 0 bases at J, with 13 bases between. The CDR3 region is CASSWDWNFSGANVLTF. The CDR3 region has the DNA TGTGCCAGCAGCTGGGACTGGAATTTCTCTGGGGCCAACGTCCTGACTTTC. Drawing the rest from reference TRBV7-6 and TRBJ2-6, the complete variable domain is GAGVSQSPRYKVTKRGQDVALRCDPISGHVSLYWYRQALGQGPEFLTYFNYEAQQDKSGLPNDRFSAERPEGSISTLTIQRTEQRDSAMYRCASSWDWNFSGANVLTFGAGSRLTVL.

This clonotype was detected only a few times. The V and J genes are TRBV20-1 and TRBJ2-5, with D possibly matching TRBD2 (6 bases). From germline, CDR1 is DFQATT and CDR2 SNEGSKA (reference sequence). V was cut by 5 bases and J by 1 base, with 11 bases left in between. The CDR3 sequence is 13 residues long. The DNA for the CDR3 is TGCAGTGCTGAACCGACTAGCCAAGAGACCCAGTACTTC. Protein product: CSAEPTSQETQYF.

The CDR3 DNA is TGCAGTGCCTCAGCGGGACGCCTGTACGAGCAGTACTTC. Protein sequence: CSASAGRLYEQYF. This rearrangement joins TRBV20-1 to TRBJ2-7; 7 positions match TRBD2. From germline, CDR1 is DFQATT and CDR2 SNEGSKA (reference sequence). The V and J ends lost 6 bases and 4 bases, in that order; junction bases with no gene match: 9. The CDR3 consists of 13 residues.

This chain uses TRBV6-5 with TRBJ2-5, with 10 bases matching TRBD1. J was trimmed by 3 bases and V by 5 bases; bases with no gene match: 3. The CDR3 is 14 amino acids. CDR1 and CDR2 from the germline V gene are MNHEY and SVGAGI. CDR3 region: CASSRQGAEETQYF. CDR3 sequence (DNA): TGTGCCAGCAGTAGACAGGGGGCTGAAGAGACCCAGTACTTC.

This rearrangement joins TRBV4-1 to TRBJ1-5; D is unresolved. This CDR3 contains 15 residues. In germline, CDR1 is MGHRA, CDR2 YSYEKL. V was trimmed by 0 bases and J by 6 bases, leaving 12 bases between them. The CDR3 sequence: CASSQDLGKGQPQHF. The CDR3, as DNA: TGCGCCAGCAGCCAAGATCTGGGGAAAGGTCAGCCCCAGCATTTT.

The rearrangement joins TRBV18 to TRBJ2-5, with 7 bases matching TRBD2. Germline CDR1 is KGHSH and CDR2 is LQKENI. V dropped 6 bases and J dropped 4; count of bases not matched to a gene: 11. This CDR3 has 15 residues. Here the CDR3 DNA reads TGTGCCAGCTCCCCCGCCCGCGGGGGAAGAGAGACCCAGTACTTC. Protein sequence: CASSPARGGRETQYF. The variable domain in full, with the rest retrieved from reference TRBV18 and TRBJ2-5, is NAGVMQNPRHLVRRRGQEARLRCSPMKGHSHVYWYRQLPEEGLKFMVYLQKENIIDESGMPKERFSAEFPKEGPSILRIQQVVRGDSAAYFCASSPARGGRETQYFGPGTRLLVL.

The chain links TRBV28 to TRBJ2-1; possible D gene TRBD2, 6 bases. Gene TRBJ2-7 matches the end of the DNA better, so the J call may be wrong. Germline V gene sequence: CDR1 MDHEN, CDR2 SYDVKM. CDR3 length: 15 residues. DNA for the CDR3: TGTGCCAGCAGTCTGTCGCGGGACTTCTACAATGAGCAGTACTTC. It specifies CASSLSRDFYNEQYF.

This clonotype was observed a few times. The V and J genes are TRBV20-1 and TRBJ2-1; 11 nucleotides line up with TRBD1. Trimming cost V 6 bases and J 9 bases; bases outside gene matches: 7. Germline CDR1 reads DFQATT; CDR2 reads SNEGSKA (reference sequence). This CDR3 contains 13 residues. The CDR3 protein is CSAGQGAPGEQFF. The CDR3 DNA is TGCAGTGCCGGACAGGGGGCGCCCGGTGAGCAGTTCTTC.

V usage is TRBV7-2 and J usage is TRBJ2-7, with 8 bases identical to TRBD1. Germline V gene lookup returns CDR1 SGHTA and CDR2 FQGNSA. V was pared by 5 bases and J by 1 base, with 7 bases of the junction left unmatched. The CDR3 is made up of 15 amino acids. The CDR3 region is CASSLGQGYSYEQYF. CDR3 bases: TGTGCCAGCAGCCTAGGACAGGGTTATTCCTACGAGCAGTACTTC.